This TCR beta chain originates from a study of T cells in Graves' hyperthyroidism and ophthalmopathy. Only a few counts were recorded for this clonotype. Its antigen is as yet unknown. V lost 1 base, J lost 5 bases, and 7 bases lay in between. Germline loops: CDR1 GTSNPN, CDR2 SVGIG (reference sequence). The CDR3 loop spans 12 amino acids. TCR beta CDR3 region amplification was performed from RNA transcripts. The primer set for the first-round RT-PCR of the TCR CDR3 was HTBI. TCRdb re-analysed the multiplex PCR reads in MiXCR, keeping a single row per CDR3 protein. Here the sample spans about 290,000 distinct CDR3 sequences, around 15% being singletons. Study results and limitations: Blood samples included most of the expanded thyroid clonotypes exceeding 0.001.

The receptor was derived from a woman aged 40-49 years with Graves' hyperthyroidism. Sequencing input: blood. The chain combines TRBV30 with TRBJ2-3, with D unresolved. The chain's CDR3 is CAWSGSGDTQYF. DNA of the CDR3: TGTGCCTGGAGTGGATCCGGAGATACGCAGTATTTT. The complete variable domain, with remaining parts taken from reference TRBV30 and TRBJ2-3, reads SQTIHQWPATLVQPVGSPLSLECTVEGTSNPNLYWYRQAAGRGLQLLFYSVGIGQISSEVPQNLSASRPQDRQFILSSKKLLLSDSGFYLCAWSGSGDTQYFGPGTRLTVL.